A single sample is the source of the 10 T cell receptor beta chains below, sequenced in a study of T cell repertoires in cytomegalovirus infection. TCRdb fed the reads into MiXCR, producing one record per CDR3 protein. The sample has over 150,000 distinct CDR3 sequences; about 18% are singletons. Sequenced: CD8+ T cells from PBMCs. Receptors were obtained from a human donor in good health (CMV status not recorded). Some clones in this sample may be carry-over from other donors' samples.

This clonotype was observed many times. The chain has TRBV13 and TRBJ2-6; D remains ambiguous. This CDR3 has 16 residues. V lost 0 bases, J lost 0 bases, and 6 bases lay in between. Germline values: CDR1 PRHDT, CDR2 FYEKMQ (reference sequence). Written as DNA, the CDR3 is TGTGCCAGCAGCTTAGGCGGCTTCTCTGGGGCCAACGTCCTGACTTTC. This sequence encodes CASSLGGFSGANVLTF.

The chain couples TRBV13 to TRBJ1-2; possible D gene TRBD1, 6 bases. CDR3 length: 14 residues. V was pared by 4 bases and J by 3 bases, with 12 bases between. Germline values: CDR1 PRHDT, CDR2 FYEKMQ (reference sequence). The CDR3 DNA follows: TGTGCCAGCAGCTCGTTTGGGGGCGACTATGGCTACACCTTC. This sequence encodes CASSSFGGDYGYTF.

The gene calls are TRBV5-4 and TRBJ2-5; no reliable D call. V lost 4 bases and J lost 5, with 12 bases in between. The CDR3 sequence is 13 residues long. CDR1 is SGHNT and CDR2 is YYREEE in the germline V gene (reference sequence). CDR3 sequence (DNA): TGTGCCAGCAGCAATAGAGTGGTGGAGACCCAGTACTTC. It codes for CASSNRVVETQYF.

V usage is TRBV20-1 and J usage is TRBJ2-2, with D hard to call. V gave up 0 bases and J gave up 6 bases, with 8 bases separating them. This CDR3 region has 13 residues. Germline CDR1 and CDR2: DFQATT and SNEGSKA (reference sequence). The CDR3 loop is CSARDKSAGELFF. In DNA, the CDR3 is TGCAGTGCTAGAGATAAGAGTGCCGGGGAGCTGTTTTTT.

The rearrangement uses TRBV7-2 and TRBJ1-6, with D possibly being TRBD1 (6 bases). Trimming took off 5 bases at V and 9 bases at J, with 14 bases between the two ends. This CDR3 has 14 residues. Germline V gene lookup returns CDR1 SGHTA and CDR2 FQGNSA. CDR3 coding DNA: TGTGCCAGCAGCACGACAGGTCCCAGTTCACCCCTCCACTTT. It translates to CASSTTGPSSPLHF.

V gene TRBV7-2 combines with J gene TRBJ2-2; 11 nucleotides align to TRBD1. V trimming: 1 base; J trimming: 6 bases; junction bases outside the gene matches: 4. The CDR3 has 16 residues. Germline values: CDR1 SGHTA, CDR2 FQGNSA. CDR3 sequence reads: CASSLGTGGFSGELFF. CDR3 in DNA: TGTGCCAGCAGCTTAGGGACAGGGGGCTTCTCCGGGGAGCTGTTTTTT.

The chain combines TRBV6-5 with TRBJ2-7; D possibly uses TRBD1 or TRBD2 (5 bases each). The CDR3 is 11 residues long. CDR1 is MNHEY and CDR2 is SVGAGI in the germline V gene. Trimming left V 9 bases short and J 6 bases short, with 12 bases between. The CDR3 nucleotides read TGTGCCAGTCTGCAGGGACGCGAGCAGTACTTC. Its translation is CASLQGREQYF.

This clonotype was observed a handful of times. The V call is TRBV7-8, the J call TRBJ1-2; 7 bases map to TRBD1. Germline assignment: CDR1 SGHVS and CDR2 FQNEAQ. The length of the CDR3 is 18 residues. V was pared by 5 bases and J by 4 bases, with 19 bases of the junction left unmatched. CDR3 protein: CASSHQLRTGRGVYGYTF. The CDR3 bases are TGTGCCAGCAGCCACCAACTCCGGACAGGACGTGGAGTCTATGGCTACACCTTC.

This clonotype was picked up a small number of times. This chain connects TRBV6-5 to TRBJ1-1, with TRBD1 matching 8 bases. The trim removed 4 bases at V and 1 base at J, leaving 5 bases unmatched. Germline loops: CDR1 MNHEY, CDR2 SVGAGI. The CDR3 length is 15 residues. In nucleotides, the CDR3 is TGTGCCAGCAGTTCCGGACAGGGCTGGAACACTGAAGCTTTCTTT. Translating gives CASSSGQGWNTEAFF.

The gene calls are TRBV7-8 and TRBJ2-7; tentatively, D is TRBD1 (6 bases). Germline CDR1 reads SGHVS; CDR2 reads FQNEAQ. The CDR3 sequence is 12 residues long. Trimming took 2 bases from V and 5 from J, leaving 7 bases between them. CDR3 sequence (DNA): TGTGCCAGCAGCTTAAGACAGGACGAGCAGTACTTC. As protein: CASSLRQDEQYF.